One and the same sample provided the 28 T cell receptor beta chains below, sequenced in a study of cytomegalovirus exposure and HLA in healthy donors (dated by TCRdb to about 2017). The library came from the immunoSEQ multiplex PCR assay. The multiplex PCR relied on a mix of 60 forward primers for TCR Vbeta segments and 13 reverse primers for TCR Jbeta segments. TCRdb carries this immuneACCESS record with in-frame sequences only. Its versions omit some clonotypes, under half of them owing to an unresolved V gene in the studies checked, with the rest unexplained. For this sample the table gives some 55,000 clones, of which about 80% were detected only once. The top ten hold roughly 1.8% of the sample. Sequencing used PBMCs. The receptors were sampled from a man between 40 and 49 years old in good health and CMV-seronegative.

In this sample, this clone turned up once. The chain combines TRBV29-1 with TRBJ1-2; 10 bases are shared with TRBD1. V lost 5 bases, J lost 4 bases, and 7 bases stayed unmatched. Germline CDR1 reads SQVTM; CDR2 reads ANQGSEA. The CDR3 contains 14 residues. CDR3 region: CSVTTGQGGYGYTF. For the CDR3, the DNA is TGCAGCGTTACAACAGGACAGGGGGGCTATGGCTACACCTTC.

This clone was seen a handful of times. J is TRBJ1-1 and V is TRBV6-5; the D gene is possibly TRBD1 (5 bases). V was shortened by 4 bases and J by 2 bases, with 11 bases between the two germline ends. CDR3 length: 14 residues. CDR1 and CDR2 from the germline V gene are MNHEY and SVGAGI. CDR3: CASSSTTGNTEAFF. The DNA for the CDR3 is TGTGCCAGCAGTTCCACCACAGGAAACACTGAAGCTTTCTTT.

Here the CDR3 DNA reads TGTGCCAGCAGCTTCGGGGGGGCACACTATGGCTACACCTTC. It codes for CASSFGGAHYGYTF. The V and J genes are TRBV11-2 and TRBJ1-2; a possible D gene is TRBD1 (6 bases). CDR1 SGHAT and CDR2 FQNNGV come from the germline V gene. The CDR3 is 14 amino acids. V lost 3 bases and J 3 bases, leaving 11 bases between the germline ends.

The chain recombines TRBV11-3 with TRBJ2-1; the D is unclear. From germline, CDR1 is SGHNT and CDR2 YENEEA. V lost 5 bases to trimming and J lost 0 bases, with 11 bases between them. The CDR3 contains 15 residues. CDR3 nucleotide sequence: TGTGCCAGCAGCCCTTCTGGGCCCTCCTACAATGAGCAGTTCTTC. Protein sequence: CASSPSGPSYNEQFF.

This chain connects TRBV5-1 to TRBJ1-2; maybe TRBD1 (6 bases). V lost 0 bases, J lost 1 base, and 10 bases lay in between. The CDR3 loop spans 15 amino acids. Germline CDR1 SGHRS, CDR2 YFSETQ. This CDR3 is CASSLEGGRNYGYTF. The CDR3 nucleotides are TGCGCCAGCAGCTTGGAGGGGGGGCGTAACTATGGCTACACCTTC.

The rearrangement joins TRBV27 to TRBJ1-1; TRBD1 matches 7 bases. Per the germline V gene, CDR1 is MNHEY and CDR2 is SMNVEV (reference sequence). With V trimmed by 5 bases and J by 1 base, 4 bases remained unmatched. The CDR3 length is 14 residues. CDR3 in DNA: TGTGCCAGCAGTCCCGGGACAGCGAACACTGAAGCTTTCTTT. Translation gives CASSPGTANTEAFF.

This chain's CDR3 is CASSHKGAGGVVHSPLHF. DNA for the CDR3: TGTGCCAGTAGTCACAAAGGGGCAGGGGGCGTAGTCCATTCACCCCTCCACTTT. The chain combines TRBV19 with TRBJ1-6; the match to TRBD1 covers 8 bases. The germline V gene encodes CDR1 LNHDA and CDR2 SQIVND (reference sequence). After removal of 5 bases from V and 8 bases from J, the junction contained 17 bases not matched to a gene. This CDR3 contains 18 residues.

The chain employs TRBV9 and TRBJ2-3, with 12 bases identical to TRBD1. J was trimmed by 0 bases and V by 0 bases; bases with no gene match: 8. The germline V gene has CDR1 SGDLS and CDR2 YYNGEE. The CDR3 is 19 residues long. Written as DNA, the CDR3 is TGTGCCAGCAGCGTAGGATGGGACAGGGGGCTCTGGAGCACAGATACGCAGTATTTT. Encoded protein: CASSVGWDRGLWSTDTQYF. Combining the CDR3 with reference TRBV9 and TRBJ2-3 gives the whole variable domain DSGVTQTPKHLITATGQRVTLRCSPRSGDLSVYWYQQSLDQGLQFLIQYYNGEERAKGNILERFSAQQFPDLHSELNLSSLELGDSALYFCASSVGWDRGLWSTDTQYFGPGTRLTVL.

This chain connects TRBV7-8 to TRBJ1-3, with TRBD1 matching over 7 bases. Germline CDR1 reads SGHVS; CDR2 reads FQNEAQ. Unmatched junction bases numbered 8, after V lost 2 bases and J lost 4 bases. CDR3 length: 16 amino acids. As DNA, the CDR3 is TGTGCCAGCAGCTTAATCCCAGGGGGGCTCGGAAACACCATATATTTT. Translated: CASSLIPGGLGNTIYF.

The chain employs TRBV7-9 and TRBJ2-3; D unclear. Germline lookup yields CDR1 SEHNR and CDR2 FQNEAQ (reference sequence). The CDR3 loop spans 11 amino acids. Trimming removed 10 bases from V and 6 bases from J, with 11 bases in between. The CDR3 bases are TGTGCCACCGAGTTTTCGGATACGCAGTATTTT. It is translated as CATEFSDTQYF.

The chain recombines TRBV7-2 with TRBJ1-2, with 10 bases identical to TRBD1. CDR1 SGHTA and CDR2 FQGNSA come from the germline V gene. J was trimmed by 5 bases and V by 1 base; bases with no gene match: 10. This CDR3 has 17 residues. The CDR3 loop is CASSLVGTGAKGYGYTF. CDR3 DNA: TGTGCCAGCAGCTTAGTGGGGACAGGGGCCAAAGGGTATGGCTACACCTTC.

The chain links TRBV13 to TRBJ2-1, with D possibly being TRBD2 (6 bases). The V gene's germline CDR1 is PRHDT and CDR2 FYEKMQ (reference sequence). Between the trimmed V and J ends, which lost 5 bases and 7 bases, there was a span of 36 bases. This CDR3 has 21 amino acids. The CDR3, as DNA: TGTGCCAGCAGCCCATCTACACAATACGGAGGGCCCCTGTTTGGCGGGAATGAGCAGTTCTTC. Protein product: CASSPSTQYGGPLFGGNEQFF.

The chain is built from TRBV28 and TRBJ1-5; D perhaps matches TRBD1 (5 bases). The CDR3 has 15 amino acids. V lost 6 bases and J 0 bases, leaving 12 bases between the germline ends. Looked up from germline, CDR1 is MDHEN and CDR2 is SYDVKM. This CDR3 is CASSKTDTSNQPQHF. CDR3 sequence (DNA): TGTGCCAGCAGCAAGACAGATACTAGCAATCAGCCCCAGCATTTT.

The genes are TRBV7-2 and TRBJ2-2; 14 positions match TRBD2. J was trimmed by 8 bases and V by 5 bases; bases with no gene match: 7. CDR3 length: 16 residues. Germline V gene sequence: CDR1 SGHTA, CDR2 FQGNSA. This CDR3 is CASSAGLAGALGELFF. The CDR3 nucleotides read TGTGCCAGCAGCGCGGGACTAGCGGGGGCTCTGGGGGAGCTGTTTTTT.

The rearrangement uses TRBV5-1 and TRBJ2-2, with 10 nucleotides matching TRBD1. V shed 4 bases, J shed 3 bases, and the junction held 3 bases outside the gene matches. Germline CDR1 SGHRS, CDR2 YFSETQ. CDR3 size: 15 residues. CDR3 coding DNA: TGCGCCAGCAGCCGACAGGGGGCCGACACCGGGGAGCTGTTTTTT. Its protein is CASSRQGADTGELFF.

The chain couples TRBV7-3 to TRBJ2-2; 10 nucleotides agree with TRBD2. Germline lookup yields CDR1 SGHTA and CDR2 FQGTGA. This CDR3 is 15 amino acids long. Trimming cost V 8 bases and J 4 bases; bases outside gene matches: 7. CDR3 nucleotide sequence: TGTGCCAGCGGGAGTAGCGGGGGGACCACCGGGGAGCTGTTTTTT. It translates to CASGSSGGTTGELFF.

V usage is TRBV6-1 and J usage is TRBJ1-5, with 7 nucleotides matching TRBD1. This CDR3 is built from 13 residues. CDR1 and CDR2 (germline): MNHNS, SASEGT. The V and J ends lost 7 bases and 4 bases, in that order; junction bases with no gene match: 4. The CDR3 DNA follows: TGTGCCAGCACCGACAGGGTTAATCAGCCCCAGCATTTT. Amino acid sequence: CASTDRVNQPQHF.

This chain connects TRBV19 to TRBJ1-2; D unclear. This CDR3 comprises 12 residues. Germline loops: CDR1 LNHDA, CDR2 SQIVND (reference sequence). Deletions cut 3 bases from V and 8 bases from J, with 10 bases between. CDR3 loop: CASSIRMGGYTF. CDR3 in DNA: TGTGCCAGTAGTATCCGGATGGGCGGCTACACCTTC. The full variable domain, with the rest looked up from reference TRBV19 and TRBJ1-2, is DGGITQSPKYLFRKEGQNVTLSCEQNLNHDAMYWYRQDPGQGLRLIYYSQIVNDFQKGDIAEGYSVSREKKESFPLTVTSAQKNPTAFYLCASSIRMGGYTFGSGTRLTVV.

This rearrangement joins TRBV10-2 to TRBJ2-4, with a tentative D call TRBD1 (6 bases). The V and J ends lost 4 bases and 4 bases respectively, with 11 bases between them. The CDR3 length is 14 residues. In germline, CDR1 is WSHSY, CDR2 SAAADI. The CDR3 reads CASSVIDRKNIQYF. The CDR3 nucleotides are TGCGCCAGCAGTGTTATTGACAGGAAAAACATTCAGTACTTC.

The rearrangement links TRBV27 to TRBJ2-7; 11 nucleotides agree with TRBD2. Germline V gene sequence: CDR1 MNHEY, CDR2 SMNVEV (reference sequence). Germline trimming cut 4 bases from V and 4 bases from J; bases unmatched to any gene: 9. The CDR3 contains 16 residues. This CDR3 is CASSSRGTSGTYEQYF. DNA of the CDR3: TGTGCCAGCAGTTCCCGCGGGACTAGCGGTACATACGAGCAGTACTTC.

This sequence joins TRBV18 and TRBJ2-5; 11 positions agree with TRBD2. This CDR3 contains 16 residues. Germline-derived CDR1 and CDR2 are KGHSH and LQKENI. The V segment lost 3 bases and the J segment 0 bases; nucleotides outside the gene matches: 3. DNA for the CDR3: TGTGCCAGCTCACCTCTAGCGGGGGGTTACCAAGAGACCCAGTACTTC. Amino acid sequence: CASSPLAGGYQETQYF.

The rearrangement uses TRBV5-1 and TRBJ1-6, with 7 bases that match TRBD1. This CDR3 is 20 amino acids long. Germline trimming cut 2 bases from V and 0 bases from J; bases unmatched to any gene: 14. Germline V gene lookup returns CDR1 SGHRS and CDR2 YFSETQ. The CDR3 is CASSFQGTDAVYSYNSPLHF. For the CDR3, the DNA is TGCGCCAGCAGCTTCCAAGGGACAGACGCCGTATACTCCTATAATTCACCCCTCCACTTT.

This CDR3 is CAWSAYYEQYF. In DNA, the CDR3 is TGTGCCTGGAGTGCCTACTACGAGCAGTACTTC. The chain couples TRBV30 to TRBJ2-7; D not resolved. Germline V lookup: CDR1 GTSNPN, CDR2 SVGIG (reference sequence). The CDR3 is 11 residues long. V was shortened by 1 base and J by 3 bases, with 4 bases between the two germline ends.

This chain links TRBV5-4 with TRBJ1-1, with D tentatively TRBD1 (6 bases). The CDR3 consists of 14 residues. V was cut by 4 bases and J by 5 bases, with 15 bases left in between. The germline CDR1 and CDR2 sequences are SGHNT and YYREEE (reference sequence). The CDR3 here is CASSSDSRGTEAFF. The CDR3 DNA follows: TGTGCCAGCAGCAGTGACTCAAGGGGGACTGAAGCTTTCTTT. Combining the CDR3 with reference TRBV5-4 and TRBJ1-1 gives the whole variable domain ETGVTQSPTHLIKTRGQQVTLRCSSQSGHNTVSWYQQALGQGPQFIFQYYREEENGRGNFPPRFSGLQFPNYSSELNVNALELDDSALYLCASSSDSRGTEAFFGQGTRLTVV.

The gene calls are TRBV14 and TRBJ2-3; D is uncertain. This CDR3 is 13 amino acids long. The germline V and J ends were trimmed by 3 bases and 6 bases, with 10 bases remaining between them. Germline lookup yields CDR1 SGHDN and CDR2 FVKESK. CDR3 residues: CASSQRFSDTQYF. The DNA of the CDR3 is TGTGCCAGCAGCCAGCGGTTTTCGGATACGCAGTATTTT. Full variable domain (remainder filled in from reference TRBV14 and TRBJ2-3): EAGVTQFPSHSVIEKGQTVTLRCDPISGHDNLYWYRRVMGKEIKFLLHFVKESKQDESGMPNNRFLAERTGGTYSTLKVQPAELEDSGVYFCASSQRFSDTQYFGPGTRLTVL.

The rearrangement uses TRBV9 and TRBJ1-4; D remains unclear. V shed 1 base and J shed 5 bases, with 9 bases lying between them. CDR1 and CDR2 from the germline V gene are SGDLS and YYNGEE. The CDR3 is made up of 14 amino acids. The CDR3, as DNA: TGTGCCAGCAGCGTATCTACCGAAAATGAAAAACTGTTTTTT. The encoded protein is CASSVSTENEKLFF.

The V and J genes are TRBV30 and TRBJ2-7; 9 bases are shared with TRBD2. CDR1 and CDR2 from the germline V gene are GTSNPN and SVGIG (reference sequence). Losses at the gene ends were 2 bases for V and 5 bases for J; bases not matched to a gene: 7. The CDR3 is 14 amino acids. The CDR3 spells CAWSRGGANHEQYF. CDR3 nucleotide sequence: TGTGCCTGGAGTCGCGGGGGGGCCAACCACGAGCAGTACTTC. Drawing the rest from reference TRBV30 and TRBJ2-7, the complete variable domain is SQTIHQWPATLVQPVGSPLSLECTVEGTSNPNLYWYRQAAGRGLQLLFYSVGIGQISSEVPQNLSASRPQDRQFILSSKKLLLSDSGFYLCAWSRGGANHEQYFGPGTRLTVT.

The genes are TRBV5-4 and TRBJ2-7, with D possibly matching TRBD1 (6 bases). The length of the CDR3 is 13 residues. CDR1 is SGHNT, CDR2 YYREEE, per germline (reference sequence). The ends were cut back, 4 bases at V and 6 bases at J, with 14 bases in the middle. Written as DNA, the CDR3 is TGTGCCAGCAGCCCGACAGGTTTCGGCGAGCAGTACTTC. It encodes CASSPTGFGEQYF.